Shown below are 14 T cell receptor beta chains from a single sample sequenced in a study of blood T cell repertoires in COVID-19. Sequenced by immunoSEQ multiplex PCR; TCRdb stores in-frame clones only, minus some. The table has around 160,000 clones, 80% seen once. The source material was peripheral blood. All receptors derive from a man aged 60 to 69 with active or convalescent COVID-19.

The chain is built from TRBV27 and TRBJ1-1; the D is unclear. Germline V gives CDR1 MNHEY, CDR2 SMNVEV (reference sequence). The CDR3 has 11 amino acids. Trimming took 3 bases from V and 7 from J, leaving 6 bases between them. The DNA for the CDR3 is TGTGCCAGCAGTTTGGGAGTTGAAGCTTTCTTT. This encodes CASSLGVEAFF.

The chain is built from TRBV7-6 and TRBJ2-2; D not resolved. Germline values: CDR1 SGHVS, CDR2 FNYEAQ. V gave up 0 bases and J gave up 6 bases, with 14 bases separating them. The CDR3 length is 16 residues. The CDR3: CASSLAFSLRSGELFF. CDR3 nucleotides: TGTGCCAGCAGCTTAGCTTTCTCGTTGCGGTCCGGGGAGCTGTTTTTT.

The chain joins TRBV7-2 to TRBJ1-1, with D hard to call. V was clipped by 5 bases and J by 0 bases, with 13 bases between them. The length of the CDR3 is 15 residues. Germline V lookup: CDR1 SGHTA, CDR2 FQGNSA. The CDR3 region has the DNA TGTGCCAGCAGCCCCAACTCGTTTTTGAACACTGAAGCTTTCTTT. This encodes CASSPNSFLNTEAFF.

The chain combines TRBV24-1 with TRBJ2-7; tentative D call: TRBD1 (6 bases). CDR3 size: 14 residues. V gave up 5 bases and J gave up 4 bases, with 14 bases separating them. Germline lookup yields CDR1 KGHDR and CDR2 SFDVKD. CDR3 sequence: CATSARTDPYEQYF. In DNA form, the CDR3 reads TGTGCCACCAGTGCGAGGACAGATCCTTACGAGCAGTACTTC.

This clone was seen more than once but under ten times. This CDR3 reads CASSYGQPLDYTF. The CDR3 DNA is TGTGCCAGCAGTTACGGGCAGCCCTTGGACTACACCTTC. The J gene is TRBJ1-2, the V gene TRBV6-5; D is ambiguous. V gave up 2 bases and J gave up 10 bases, with 14 bases separating them. CDR3 size: 13 residues. From germline, CDR1 is MNHEY and CDR2 SVGAGI.

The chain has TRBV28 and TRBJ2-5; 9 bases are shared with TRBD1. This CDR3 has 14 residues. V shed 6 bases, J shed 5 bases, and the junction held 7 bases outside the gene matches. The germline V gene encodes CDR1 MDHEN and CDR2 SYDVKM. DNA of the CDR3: TGTGCCAGCAGCCCCAGGACAGGGGAGGAGACCCAGTACTTC. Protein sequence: CASSPRTGEETQYF.

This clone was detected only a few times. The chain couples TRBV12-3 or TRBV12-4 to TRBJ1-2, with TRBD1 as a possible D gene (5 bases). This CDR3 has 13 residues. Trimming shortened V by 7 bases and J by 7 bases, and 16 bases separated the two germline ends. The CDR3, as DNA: TGTGCCAGCACTGTCCTCAGGGAAGGTGGCTACACCTTC. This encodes CASTVLREGGYTF.

CDR3 sequence: CAWSRGSTNEKLFF. As DNA, the CDR3 is TGTGCCTGGAGTAGGGGATCAACTAATGAAAAACTGTTTTTT. The chain joins TRBV30 to TRBJ1-4, with D possibly being TRBD1 (5 bases). Trimming stripped 2 bases from V and 0 bases from J, with 7 bases between. Germline assignment: CDR1 GTSNPN and CDR2 SVGIG (reference sequence). This CDR3 has 14 residues.

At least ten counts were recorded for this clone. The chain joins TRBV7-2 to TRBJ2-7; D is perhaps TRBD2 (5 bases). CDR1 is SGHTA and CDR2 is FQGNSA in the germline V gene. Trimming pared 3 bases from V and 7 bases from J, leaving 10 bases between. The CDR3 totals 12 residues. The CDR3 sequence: CASSFGVREQYF. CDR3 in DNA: TGTGCCAGCAGCTTCGGGGTTCGGGAGCAGTACTTC.

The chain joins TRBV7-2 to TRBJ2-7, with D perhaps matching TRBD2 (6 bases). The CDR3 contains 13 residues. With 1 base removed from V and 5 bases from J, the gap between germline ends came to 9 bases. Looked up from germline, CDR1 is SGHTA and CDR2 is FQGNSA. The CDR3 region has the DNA TGTGCCAGCAGCTTAGGGGGGGTTGACGAGCAGTACTTC. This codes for CASSLGGVDEQYF.

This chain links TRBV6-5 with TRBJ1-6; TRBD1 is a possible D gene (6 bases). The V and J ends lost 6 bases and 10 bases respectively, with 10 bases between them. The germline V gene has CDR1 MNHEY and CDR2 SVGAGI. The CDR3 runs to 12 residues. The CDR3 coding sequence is TGTGCCAGCAGGGGAAGGGGGTCACCCCTCCACTTT. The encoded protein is CASRGRGSPLHF.

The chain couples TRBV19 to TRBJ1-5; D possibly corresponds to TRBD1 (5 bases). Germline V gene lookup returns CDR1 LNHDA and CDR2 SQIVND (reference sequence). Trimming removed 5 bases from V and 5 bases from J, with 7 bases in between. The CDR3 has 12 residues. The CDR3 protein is CASSGDYQPQHF. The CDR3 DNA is TGTGCCAGTAGTGGGGACTATCAGCCCCAGCATTTT.

The CDR3 bases are TGTGCCAGCAGCTTATATCCAGGGTACCCAAATGAGCAGTTCTTC. Residues: CASSLYPGYPNEQFF. This chain uses TRBV7-9 with TRBJ2-1; a possible D gene is TRBD1 (5 bases). The CDR3 spans 15 residues. The V end lost 2 bases, the J end lost 7 bases, and 15 bases lay between the germline ends. In germline, CDR1 is SEHNR, CDR2 FQNEAQ (reference sequence).

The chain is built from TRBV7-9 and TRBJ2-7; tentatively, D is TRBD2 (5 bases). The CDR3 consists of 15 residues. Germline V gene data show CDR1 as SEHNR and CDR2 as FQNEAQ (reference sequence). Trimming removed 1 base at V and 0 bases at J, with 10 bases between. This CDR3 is CASSLEAALSYEQYF. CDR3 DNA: TGTGCCAGCAGCTTAGAAGCGGCTCTCTCCTACGAGCAGTACTTC.